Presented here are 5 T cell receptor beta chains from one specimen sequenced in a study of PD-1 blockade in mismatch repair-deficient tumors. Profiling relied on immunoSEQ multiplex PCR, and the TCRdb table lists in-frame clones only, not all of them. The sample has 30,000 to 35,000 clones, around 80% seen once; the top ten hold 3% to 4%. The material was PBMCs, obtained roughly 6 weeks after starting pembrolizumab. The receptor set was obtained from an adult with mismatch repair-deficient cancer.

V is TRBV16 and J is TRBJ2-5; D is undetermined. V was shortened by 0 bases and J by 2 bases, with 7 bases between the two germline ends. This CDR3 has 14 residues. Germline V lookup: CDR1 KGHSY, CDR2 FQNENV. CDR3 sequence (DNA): TGTGCCAGCAGCCAATCGAACAGTCAAGAGACCCAGTACTTC. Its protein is CASSQSNSQETQYF.

The CDR3 loop reads CASSIVAGVREQFF. As DNA, the CDR3 is TGTGCCAGTAGTATTGTAGCGGGAGTCCGAGAGCAGTTCTTC. The chain carries TRBV19 and TRBJ2-1; TRBD2 matches 9 bases. The CDR3 runs to 14 residues. The ends lost 3 bases at V and 10 bases at J; junction bases unmatched: 7. Looked up from germline, CDR1 is LNHDA and CDR2 is SQIVND (reference sequence).

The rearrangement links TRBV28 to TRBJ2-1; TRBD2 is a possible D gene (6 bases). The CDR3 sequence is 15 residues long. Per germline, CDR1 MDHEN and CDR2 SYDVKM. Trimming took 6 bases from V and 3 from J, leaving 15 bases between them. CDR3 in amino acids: CASSPFYSGYNEQFF. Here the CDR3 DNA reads TGTGCCAGCAGCCCGTTCTATAGCGGCTACAATGAGCAGTTCTTC.

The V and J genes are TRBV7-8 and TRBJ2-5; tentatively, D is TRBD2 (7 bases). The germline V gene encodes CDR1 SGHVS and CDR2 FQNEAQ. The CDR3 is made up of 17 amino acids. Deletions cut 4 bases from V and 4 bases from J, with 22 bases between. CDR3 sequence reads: CASSSYRGRAIGETQYF. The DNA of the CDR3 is TGTGCCAGCAGCTCCTATAGGGGGAGGGCGATCGGAGAGACCCAGTACTTC.

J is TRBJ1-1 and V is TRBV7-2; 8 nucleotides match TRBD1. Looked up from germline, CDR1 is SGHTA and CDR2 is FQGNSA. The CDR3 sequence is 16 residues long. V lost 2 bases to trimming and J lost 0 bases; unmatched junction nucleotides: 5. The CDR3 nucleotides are TGTGCCAGCAGCTTATTACGGACAGGGATGAACACTGAAGCTTTCTTT. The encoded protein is CASSLLRTGMNTEAFF.